The rows below give T cell receptor beta chains drawn from one sample of a study of early T cells in non-severe SARS-CoV-2 infection. TCRdb reprocessed the 5' RACE reads via MiXCR and lists one record per CDR3 protein. The table records about 33,000 distinct CDR3 sequences, 5% of them present only once. Sequenced material: whole blood. These receptors were obtained from an adult who was a healthcare worker with PCR-confirmed SARS-CoV-2 infection or an uninfected control (not recorded which). Both conserved end residues are part of each CDR3. The size field is filled for only some rows; it gives once, few, many or a size class.

TRBV7-3,NA,TRBJ1-1,CASSPGRGNTEAFF
TRBV6-5,many,TRBJ2-3,CASKIGQLGDTQYF
TRBV12-3/TRBV12-4,many,TRBJ2-7,CANQQSGRCEQYF
TRBV20-1,NA,TRBJ1-1,CSARTETVTEAFF
TRBV6-5,NA,TRBJ2-6,CASSYDRRMANVLTF
TRBV6-1,NA,TRBJ2-1,CASSVGTGTLYNEQFF
TRBV12-3/TRBV12-4,few,TRBJ2-5,CASSFKRETLAQETQYF
TRBV12-3/TRBV12-4,many,TRBJ2-7,CASSHGFYEQYF
TRBV7-8,few,TRBJ2-5,CASEQGRGETQYF
TRBV7-2,many,TRBJ2-7,CASSLTSGPYEQYF
TRBV6-6,many,TRBJ1-2,CASSYSDPLGQLTHNYGYTF
TRBV5-1,NA,TRBJ1-6,CASSIGGKDNSPLHF
TRBV10-3,many,TRBJ1-6,CAISERGNSPLHF
TRBV7-2,many,TRBJ2-7,CASSAGLAGWYEQYF
TRBV7-8,many,TRBJ2-1,CASTGHNEQFF
TRBV7-3,NA,TRBJ2-6,CASSSRTSGSGANVLTF
TRBV7-9,many,TRBJ2-5,CASSARPQETQYF
TRBV25-1,few,TRBJ2-7,CASRGEGPPSEQYF
TRBV12-3/TRBV12-4,many,TRBJ1-3,CASSPAGEWNTIYF
TRBV6-4,many,TRBJ1-1,CASSVSDNTEAFF
TRBV11-2,few,TRBJ2-2,CASSLTVNTGELFF
TRBV4-3,few,TRBJ1-5,CASSQAYRAPERPQHF
TRBV3-1,many,TRBJ2-5,CASSQVPRASGTRETQYF
TRBV5-1,NA,TRBJ2-3,CASSSKAGLSDTQYF
TRBV7-9,many,TRBJ2-5,CASSSRTPGETQYF
TRBV24-1,NA,TRBJ1-2,CATTRNYGYTF
TRBV12-3/TRBV12-4,few,TRBJ2-6,CASRPTGAGANVLTF
TRBV5-4,many,TRBJ1-1,CASSLEGPNTEAFF
TRBV4-3,many,TRBJ1-2,CASSQDGQGDYGYTF
TRBV5-1,few,TRBJ1-2,CASSSDRGTYGYTF
TRBV5-7,NA,TRBJ2-3,CASSWTSGSSTDTQYF
TRBV2,many,TRBJ2-7,CASRGTPGQGSRQYF
TRBV5-1,few,TRBJ2-1,CASSLGPPSEQFF
TRBV4-1,NA,TRBJ2-3,CASSQGLGGTDTQYF
TRBV28,few,TRBJ2-3,CASSLSGARTQYF
TRBV20-1,many,TRBJ1-4,CSASQRGGNEKLFF
TRBV20-1,few,TRBJ1-3,CSALLDGGNTIYF
TRBV20-1,many,TRBJ2-5,CSARGEGFQETQYF
TRBV20-1,NA,TRBJ2-3,CSARDIAGFSADTQYF
TRBV5-5,few,TRBJ1-1,CASSFTDSNTEAFF
TRBV7-2,NA,TRBJ1-5,CASSFRFPGQGSNGNQPQHF
TRBV5-6,many,TRBJ2-3,CASTIYRGASTDTQYF
TRBV19,few,TRBJ1-1,CASRQGAITEAFF
TRBV7-9,NA,TRBJ2-1,CASRRSSGGANYEQFF
TRBV7-8,NA,TRBJ1-3,CASRLDRAGNTIYF
TRBV12-3/TRBV12-4,few,TRBJ1-2,CASSFTKPHGYTF
TRBV7-2,few,TRBJ2-3,CASSLGHTDTQYF
TRBV20-1,many,TRBJ2-7,CSARDPGQDYEQYF
TRBV5-6,NA,TRBJ2-3,CASSLDIGDTQYF
TRBV24-1,many,TRBJ2-1,CATSESGGPYHEQFF
TRBV3-1,many,TRBJ1-2,CASSQDIGGYYGYTF
TRBV20-1,medium-sized,TRBJ1-5,CSATGQGHQPQHF
TRBV2,few,TRBJ1-6,CASTSRTGGNLNSPLHF
TRBV7-9,many,TRBJ2-5,CASSVPQQGIRVSGETQYF
TRBV12-3/TRBV12-4,NA,TRBJ1-1,CASLRVGTEAFF